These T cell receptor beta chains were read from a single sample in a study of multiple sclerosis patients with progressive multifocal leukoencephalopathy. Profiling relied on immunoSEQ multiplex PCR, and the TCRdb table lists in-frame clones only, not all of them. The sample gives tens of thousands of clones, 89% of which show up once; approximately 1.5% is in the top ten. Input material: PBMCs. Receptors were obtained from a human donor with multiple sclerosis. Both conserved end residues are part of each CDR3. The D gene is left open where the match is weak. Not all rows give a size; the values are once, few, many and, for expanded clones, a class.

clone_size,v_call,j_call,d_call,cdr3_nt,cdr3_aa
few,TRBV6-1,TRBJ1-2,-,TGTGCCAGCAGTGATAAGGCCACAGGGACTTATGGCTACACCTTC,CASSDKATGTYGYTF
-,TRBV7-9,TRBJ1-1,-,TGTGCCAGCAGCCCACAGGGGAACACTGAAGCTTTCTTT,CASSPQGNTEAFF
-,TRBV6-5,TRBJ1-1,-,TGTGCCAGCAGCCGTGACAGGGAAGCTTTCTTT,CASSRDREAFF
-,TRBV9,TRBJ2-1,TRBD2,TGTGCCAGCAGCCCCCGGTCGCCCACGGCGGGAGTCGATGAGCAGTTCTTC,CASSPRSPTAGVDEQFF
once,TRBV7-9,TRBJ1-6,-,TGTGCCAGCAGCTTATCCAGGGCCCGCTCCTATAATTCACCCCTCCACTTT,CASSLSRARSYNSPLHF
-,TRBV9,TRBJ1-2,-,TGTGCCAGCACGGAGGGGGGAGGGGTGAAGAAAGGCTACACCTTC,CASTEGGGVKKGYTF
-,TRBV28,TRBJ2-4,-,TGTGCCAGCAGTTTACCGACTGTAGCCAAAAACATTCAGTACTTC,CASSLPTVAKNIQYF
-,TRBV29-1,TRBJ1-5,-,TGCAGCGTTAGCTTCGGGCCTAGGAACCAGCCCCAGCATTTT,CSVSFGPRNQPQHF
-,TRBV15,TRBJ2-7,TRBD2,TGTGCCACCAGCAGGGCCCGGACTAGCGGGTACACCTACGAGCAGTACTTC,CATSRARTSGYTYEQYF
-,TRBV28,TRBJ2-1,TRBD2,TGTGCCAGCAGTCGAAGCGGGGGTTCCTACAATGAGCAGTTCTTC,CASSRSGGSYNEQFF
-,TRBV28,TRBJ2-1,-,TGTGCCAGCAGTCTCAGGGATCTCCTTAACAATGAGCAGTTCTTC,CASSLRDLLNNEQFF
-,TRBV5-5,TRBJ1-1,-,TGTGCCAGCAGCTTTTCAGTGATCGGGAAGAACACTGAAGCTTTCTTT,CASSFSVIGKNTEAFF
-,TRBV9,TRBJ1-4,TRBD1,TGTGCCAGCAGCCCCTATCCTTTGGGACAGGGTGAAAAACTGTTTTTT,CASSPYPLGQGEKLFF
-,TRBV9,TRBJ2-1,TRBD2,TGTGCCAGCAGCGGCTGGGGGGCTAGCGGGTCCAATGAGCAGTTCTTC,CASSGWGASGSNEQFF
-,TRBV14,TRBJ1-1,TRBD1,TGTGCCAGCAGTCGACAGGGGGGGACTGAAGCTTTCTTT,CASSRQGGTEAFF
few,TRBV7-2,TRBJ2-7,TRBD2,TGTGCCAGCAGCTTACCGACTAGCGGGAGTAACGAGCAGTACTTC,CASSLPTSGSNEQYF
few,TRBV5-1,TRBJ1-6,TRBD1,TGCGCCAGCAGCCCCGGGACAGTAAATTCACCCCTCCACTTT,CASSPGTVNSPLHF
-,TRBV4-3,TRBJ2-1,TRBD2,TGCGCCAGCAGTCTCACTAGCGGGAGGGGGGATGAGCAGTTCTTC,CASSLTSGRGDEQFF
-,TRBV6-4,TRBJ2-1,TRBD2,TGTGCCAGCAGGGATAGCGGGAAGCACAATGAGCAGTTCTTC,CASRDSGKHNEQFF
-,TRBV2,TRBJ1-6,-,TGTGCCAGCAGTTTACAGGCCGCGAGATCACCCCTCCACTTT,CASSLQAARSPLHF
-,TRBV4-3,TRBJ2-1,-,TGCGCCAGCAGCCTGGCCCCCAGTCTCTACAATGAGCAGTTCTTC,CASSLAPSLYNEQFF
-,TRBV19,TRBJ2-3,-,TGTGCCAGTAGTCCTTCCCCTTACGGGGGACCAGCTAGCACAGATACGCAGTATTTT,CASSPSPYGGPASTDTQYF
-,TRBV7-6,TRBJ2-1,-,TGTGCCAGCAGCTTAGCAGCTCCGGGGGTCTACAATGAGCAGTTCTTC,CASSLAAPGVYNEQFF
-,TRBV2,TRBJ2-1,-,TGTGCCAGCAGTGAAGGAACCCATGGGAGCTCCTACAATGAGCAGTTCTTC,CASSEGTHGSSYNEQFF
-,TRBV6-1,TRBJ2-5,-,TGTGCCAGCAGACCCATTTCCCTGAGGGCCCAGTACTTC,CASRPISLRAQYF
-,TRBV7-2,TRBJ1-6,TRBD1,TGTGCCAGCAGCTTAACCAGGGGGGGGACAGGAGCGAATTCACCCCTCCACTTT,CASSLTRGGTGANSPLHF
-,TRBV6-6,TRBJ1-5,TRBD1,TGTGCCACCAAGGCCAAGGGACAGTATAGCAATCAGCCCCAGCATTTT,CATKAKGQYSNQPQHF
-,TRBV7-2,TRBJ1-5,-,TGTGCCAGCAGCTTAGGCGGGTATAGCAATCAGCCCCAGCATTTT,CASSLGGYSNQPQHF
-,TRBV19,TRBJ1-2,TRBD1,TGTGCCAGTAGTCCTGAAGGACAGGGGGGAGACTATGGCTACACCTTC,CASSPEGQGGDYGYTF
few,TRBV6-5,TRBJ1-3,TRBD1,TGTGCCAGCAGTCAAACAGGGGGTGGAAACACCATATATTTT,CASSQTGGGNTIYF
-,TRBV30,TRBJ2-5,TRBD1,TGTGCCTGGAGCGAGGGTAGCGACAGGGGGGGGACCCAGTACTTC,CAWSEGSDRGGTQYF
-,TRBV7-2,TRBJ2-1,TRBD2,TGTGCCAGCAGCTTAGGACACCGCTACAGCGGGGGGAATGAGCAGTTCTTC,CASSLGHRYSGGNEQFF
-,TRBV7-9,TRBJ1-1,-,TGTGCCAGCAGCTTTTCGAACACTGAAGCTTTCTTT,CASSFSNTEAFF
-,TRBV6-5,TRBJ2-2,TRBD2,TGTGCCAGCAGCGGGGCACGGGAGGCCGGGGAGCTGTTTTTT,CASSGAREAGELFF
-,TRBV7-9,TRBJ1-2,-,TGTGCCAGCAGCTTAGGGGGGGAAGACTATGGCTACACCTTC,CASSLGGEDYGYTF
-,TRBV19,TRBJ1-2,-,TGTGCCAGTAGTATCCGAGGGGTCCCATCTATAGTATCGGGCTACACCTTC,CASSIRGVPSIVSGYTF
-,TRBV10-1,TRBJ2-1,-,TGCGCCAACCCGGACGGGAATGAGCAGTTCTTC,CANPDGNEQFF
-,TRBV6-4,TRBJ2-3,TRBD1,TGTGCCAGCAGTGACTCGACCGGGACAGGGTCCGATACGCAGTATTTT,CASSDSTGTGSDTQYF
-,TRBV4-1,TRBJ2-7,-,TGCGCCAGCAGCCCCCGAACGGCAGTTAGCTCCTACGAGCAGTACTTC,CASSPRTAVSSYEQYF
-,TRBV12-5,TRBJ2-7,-,TGTGCTAGTGGTTTGCCCCCCTACGAGCAGTACTTC,CASGLPPYEQYF
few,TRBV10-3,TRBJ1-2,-,TGTGCCATCAGTGGGACAGTGGATAAGAGGTCCTATGGCTACACCTTC,CAISGTVDKRSYGYTF
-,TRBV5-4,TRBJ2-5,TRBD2,TGTGCCAGCAGCACCGACGGGACTAGCGGGAGACGGGCAGAGACCCAGTACTTC,CASSTDGTSGRRAETQYF
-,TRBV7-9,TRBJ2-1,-,TGTGCCAGCAGCATAACAGGGATCGAGAATGAGCAGTTCTTC,CASSITGIENEQFF
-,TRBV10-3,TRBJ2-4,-,TGTGCCATCAGTGAAGAAGGATCCAAAAACATTCAGTACTTC,CAISEEGSKNIQYF
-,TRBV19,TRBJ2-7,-,TGTGCCAGTAGTACCTCCGGACAGAGAGGCTACGAGCAGTACTTC,CASSTSGQRGYEQYF
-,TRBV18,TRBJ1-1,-,TGTGCCAGCTCACCAGATGTTCTGGGAGCTTTCTTT,CASSPDVLGAFF
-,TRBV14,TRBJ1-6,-,TGTGCCAGCAGCCAAACGGACAGTCATAATTCACCCCTCCACTTT,CASSQTDSHNSPLHF
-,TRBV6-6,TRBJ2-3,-,TGTGCCAGCAGTTACTCTGAGGGAAATACGCAGTATTTT,CASSYSEGNTQYF
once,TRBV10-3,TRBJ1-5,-,TGTGCCATCAGTGAAGGAGGGAACAGCAATCAGCCCCAGCATTTT,CAISEGGNSNQPQHF
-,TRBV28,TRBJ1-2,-,TGTGCCAGCAGCCGACCCGGGCTCCGAAGTAACTATGGCTACACCTTC,CASSRPGLRSNYGYTF
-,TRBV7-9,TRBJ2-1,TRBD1,TGTGCCAGCAGCTTAGACCTTGTGGGACAGGGGATCCCTGAGCAGTTCTTC,CASSLDLVGQGIPEQFF
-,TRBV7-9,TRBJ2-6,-,TGTGCCAGCAGTACGCGACGGACCGTTTCTGGGGCCAACGTCCTGACTTTC,CASSTRRTVSGANVLTF
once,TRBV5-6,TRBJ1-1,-,TGTGCCAGCAGCTTGGGGGAGTTGAGGCGTATGAACACTGAAGCTTTCTTT,CASSLGELRRMNTEAFF